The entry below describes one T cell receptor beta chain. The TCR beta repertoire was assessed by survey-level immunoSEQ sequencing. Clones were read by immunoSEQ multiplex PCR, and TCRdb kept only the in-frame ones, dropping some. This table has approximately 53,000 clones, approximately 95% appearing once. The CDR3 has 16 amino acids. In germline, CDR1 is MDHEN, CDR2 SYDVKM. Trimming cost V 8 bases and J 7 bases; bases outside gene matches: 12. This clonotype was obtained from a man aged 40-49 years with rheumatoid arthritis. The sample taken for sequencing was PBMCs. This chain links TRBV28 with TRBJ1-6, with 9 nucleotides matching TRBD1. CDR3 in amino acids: CASLPPAQGANSPLHF. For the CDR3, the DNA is TGTGCCAGCCTACCCCCGGCACAGGGGGCAAATTCACCCCTCCACTTT.